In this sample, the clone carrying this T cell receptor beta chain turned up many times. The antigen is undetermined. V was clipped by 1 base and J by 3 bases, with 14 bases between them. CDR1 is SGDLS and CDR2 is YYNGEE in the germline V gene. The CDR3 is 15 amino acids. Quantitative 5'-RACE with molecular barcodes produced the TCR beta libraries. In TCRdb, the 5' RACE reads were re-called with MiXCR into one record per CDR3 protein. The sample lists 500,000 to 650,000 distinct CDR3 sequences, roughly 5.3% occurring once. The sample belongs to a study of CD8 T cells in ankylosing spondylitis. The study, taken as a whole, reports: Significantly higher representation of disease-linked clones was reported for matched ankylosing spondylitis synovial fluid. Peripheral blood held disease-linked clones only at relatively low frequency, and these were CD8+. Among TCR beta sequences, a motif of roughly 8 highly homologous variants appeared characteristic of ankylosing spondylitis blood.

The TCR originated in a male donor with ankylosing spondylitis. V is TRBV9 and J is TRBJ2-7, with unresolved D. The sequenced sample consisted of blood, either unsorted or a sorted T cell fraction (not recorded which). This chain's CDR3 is CASSVSPRPNYEQYF. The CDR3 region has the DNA TGTGCCAGCAGCGTATCCCCGAGGCCCAACTACGAGCAGTACTTC.